This T cell receptor beta chain was sequenced in a study of vaccination effects on CD4 cells after COVID-19. In the study overall: Researchers reported culturing 2 million or so PBMC in each well, adding around 10 IU/ml IL-2 and roughly 10 ug/ml peptides. Study findings and constraints: Convalescents' post-vaccination spike-reactive clones were chiefly new, vaccine-induced ones.

Method: immunoSEQ multiplex PCR; TCRdb's copy keeps in-frame clones and lacks some. Seen here are tens of thousands of clones, 72% observed once, and the top ten hold roughly 23%. When around ten days of culture had elapsed, CD4+ T cells were isolated. Comment on this clone: Its target is unknown.

The CDR3 runs to 13 residues. V lost 5 bases and J 4 bases, leaving 12 bases between the germline ends. CDR1 is SGHVS and CDR2 is FQNEAQ in the germline V gene. The sequence was obtained from a human donor who had a prior SARS-CoV-2 infection. V and J are TRBV7-8 and TRBJ2-7; D remains ambiguous. The sample here was CD4+ T cells from PBMCs cultured without peptide, taken before COVID-19 vaccination. The CDR3 loop reads CASSPKQWYEQYF. Here the CDR3 DNA reads TGTGCCAGCAGCCCTAAGCAGTGGTACGAGCAGTACTTC.